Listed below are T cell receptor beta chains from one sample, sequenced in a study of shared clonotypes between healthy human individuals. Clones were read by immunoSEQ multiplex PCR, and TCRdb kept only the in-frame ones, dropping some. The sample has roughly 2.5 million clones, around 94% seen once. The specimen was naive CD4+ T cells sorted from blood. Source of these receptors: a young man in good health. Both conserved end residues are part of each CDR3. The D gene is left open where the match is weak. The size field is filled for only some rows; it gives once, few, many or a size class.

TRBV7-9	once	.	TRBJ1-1	TGTGCCAGCAGCTTAGGGTTTACCGGCGTCTCATCTGAAGCTTTCTTT	CASSLGFTGVSSEAFF
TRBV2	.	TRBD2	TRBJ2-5	TGTGCCAGCAGTCGGGGAGGGCAAGAGACCCAGTACTTC	CASSRGGQETQYF
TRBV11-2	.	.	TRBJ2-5	TGTGCCAGCAGCAGCCGAACGGTTCAAGAGACCCAGTACTTC	CASSSRTVQETQYF
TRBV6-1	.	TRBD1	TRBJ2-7	TGTGCCAGCCGTGGGACAGGAGCGCTTTACGAGCAGTACTTC	CASRGTGALYEQYF
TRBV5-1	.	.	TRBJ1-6	TGCGCCAGCAGCCCGGCGAGGGCAGCTTATAATTCACCCCTCCACTTT	CASSPARAAYNSPLHF
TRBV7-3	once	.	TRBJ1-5	TGTGCCAGCAGCTCCCCCATAGCGGGGACAAAGGTTCATCAGCCCCAGCATTTT	CASSSPIAGTKVHQPQHF
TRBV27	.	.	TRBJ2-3	TGTGCCAGCAGTTTACCAGGAAAGGGCACAGATACGCAGTATTTT	CASSLPGKGTDTQYF
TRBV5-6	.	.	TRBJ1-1	TGTGCCAGCAGCTTTGGGTTTGAGAACACTGAAGCTTTCTTT	CASSFGFENTEAFF
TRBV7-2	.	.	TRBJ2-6	TGTGCCAGCAGCCTTACGACTACTCAGAATTCTGGGGCCAACGTCCTGACTTTC	CASSLTTTQNSGANVLTF
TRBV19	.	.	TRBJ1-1	TGTGCCACTCACGGGGTAGGGAACACTGAAGCTTTCTTT	CATHGVGNTEAFF
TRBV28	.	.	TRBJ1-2	TGTGCCAGCAGCCAGACAGACTACTATGGCTACACCTTC	CASSQTDYYGYTF
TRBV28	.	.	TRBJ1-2	TGTGCCATCGCGGCGGATCTCAGGGTCGCTGGCTACACCTTC	CAIAADLRVAGYTF
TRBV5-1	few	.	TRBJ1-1	TGCGCCAGCAGCGGTGGACAGATGAACACTGAAGCTTTCTTT	CASSGGQMNTEAFF
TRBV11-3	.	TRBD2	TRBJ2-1	TGTGCCAGCAGCTTACTGGGCGGGGGTTACAATGAGCAGTTCTTC	CASSLLGGGYNEQFF
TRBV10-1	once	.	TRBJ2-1	TGCGCCAGCAGTGCTGGGGGAATCTCCTACAATGAGCAGTTCTTC	CASSAGGISYNEQFF
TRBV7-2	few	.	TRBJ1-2	TGTGCCAGCAGCTTAACAGCGAACTATGGCTACACCTTC	CASSLTANYGYTF
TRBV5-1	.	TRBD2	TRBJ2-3	TGCGCCAGCAGCTTAGCGGGAGCCACAGATACGCAGTATTTT	CASSLAGATDTQYF